The 2 T cell receptor beta chains listed next were all sequenced from one sample in a study of T cells in Graves' hyperthyroidism and ophthalmopathy. It was RNA transcripts that yielded the amplified TCR beta CDR3 regions. HTBI primers were the set used in a first-round RT-PCR of the TCR CDR3. TCRdb re-called the multiplex PCR reads with MiXCR, one entry per CDR3 protein. The data hold more than 450,000 distinct CDR3 sequences, with 11% to 15% observed a single time. Input material: blood. These receptors all stem from a middle-aged woman with Graves' hyperthyroidism.

This clonotype has a count of ten or more. This chain uses TRBV3-1 with TRBJ1-2; no clear D. The ends were cut back, 4 bases at V and 4 bases at J, with 7 bases in the middle. The germline CDR1 and CDR2 sequences are LGHDT and YNNKEL (reference sequence). The CDR3 spans 12 residues. In DNA form, the CDR3 reads TGTGCCAGCAGCCGCGGGTCCTATGGCTACACCTTC. Translated: CASSRGSYGYTF.

This clonotype was seen more than once but under ten times. The junction departs from the called germline gene at one end, perhaps through a read error. The V and J genes are TRBV10-3 and TRBJ2-3, with D maybe TRBD2 (6 bases). The V gene's germline CDR1 is ENHRY and CDR2 SYGVKD. The CDR3 contains 15 residues. For the CDR3, the DNA is TGTGCCACCAGTATGGAGGGAGTCCTGGCCGATACGCAGTATTTT. The encoded protein is CATSMEGVLADTQYF.